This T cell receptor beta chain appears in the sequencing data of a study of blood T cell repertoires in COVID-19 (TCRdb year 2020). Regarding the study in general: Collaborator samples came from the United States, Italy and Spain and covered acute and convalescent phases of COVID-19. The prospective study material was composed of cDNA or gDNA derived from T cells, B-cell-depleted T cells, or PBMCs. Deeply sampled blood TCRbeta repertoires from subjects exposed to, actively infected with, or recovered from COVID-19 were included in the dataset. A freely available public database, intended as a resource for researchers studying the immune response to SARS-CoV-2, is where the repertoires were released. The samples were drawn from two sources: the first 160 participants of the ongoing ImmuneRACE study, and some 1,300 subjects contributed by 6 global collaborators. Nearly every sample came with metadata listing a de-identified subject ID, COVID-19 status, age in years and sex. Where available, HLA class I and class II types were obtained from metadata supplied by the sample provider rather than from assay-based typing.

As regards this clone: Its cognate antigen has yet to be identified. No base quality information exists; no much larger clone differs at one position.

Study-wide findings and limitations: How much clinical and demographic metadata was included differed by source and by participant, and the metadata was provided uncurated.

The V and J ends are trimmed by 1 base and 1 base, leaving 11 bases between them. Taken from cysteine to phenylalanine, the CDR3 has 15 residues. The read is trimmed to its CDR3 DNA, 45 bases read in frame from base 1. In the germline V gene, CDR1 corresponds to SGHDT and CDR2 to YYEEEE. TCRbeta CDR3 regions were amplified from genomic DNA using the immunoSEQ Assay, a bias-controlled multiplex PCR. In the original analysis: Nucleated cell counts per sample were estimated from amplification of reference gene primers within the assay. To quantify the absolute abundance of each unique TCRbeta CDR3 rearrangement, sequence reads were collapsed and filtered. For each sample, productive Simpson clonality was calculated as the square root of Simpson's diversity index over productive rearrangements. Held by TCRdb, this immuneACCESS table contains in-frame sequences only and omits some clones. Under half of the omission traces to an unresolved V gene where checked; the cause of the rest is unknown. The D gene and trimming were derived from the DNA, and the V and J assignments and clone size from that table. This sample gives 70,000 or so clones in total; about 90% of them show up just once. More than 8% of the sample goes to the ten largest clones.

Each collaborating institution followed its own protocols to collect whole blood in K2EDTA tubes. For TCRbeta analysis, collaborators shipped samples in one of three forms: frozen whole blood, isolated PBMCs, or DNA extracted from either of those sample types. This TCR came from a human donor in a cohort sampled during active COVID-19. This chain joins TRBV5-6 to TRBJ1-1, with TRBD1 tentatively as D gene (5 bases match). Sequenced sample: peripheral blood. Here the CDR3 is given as CASSLHGGWNTEAFF. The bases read TGTGCCAGCAGCTTGCACGGGGGTTGGAACACTGAAGCTTTCTTT.